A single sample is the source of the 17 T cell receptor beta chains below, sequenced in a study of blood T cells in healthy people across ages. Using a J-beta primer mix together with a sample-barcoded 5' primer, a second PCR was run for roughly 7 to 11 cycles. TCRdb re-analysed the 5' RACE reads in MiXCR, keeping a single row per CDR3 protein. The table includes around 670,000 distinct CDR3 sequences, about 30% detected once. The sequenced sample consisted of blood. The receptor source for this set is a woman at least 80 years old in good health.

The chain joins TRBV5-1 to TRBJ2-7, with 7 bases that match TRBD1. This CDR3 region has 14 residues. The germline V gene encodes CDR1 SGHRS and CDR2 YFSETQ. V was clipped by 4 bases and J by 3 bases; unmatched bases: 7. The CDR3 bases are TGCGCCAGCAGCCCACAGGGGTCCTTCTACGAGCAGTACTTC. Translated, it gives CASSPQGSFYEQYF.

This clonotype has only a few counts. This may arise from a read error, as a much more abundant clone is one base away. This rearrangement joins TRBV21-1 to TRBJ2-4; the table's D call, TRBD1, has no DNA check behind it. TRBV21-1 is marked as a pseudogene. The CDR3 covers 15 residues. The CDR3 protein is CAPGKGREAKNIQYF. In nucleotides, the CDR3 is TGTGCCCCCGGGAAGGGGCGGGAAGCCAAAAACATTCAGTACTTC.

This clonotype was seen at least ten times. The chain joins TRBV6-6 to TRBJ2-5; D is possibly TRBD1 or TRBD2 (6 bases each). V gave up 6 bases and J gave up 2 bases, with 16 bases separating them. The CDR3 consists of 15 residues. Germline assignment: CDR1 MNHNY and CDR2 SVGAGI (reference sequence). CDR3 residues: CASRRDTYSQETQYF. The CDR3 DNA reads TGTGCCAGCAGGCGGGACACCTACTCTCAAGAGACCCAGTACTTC.

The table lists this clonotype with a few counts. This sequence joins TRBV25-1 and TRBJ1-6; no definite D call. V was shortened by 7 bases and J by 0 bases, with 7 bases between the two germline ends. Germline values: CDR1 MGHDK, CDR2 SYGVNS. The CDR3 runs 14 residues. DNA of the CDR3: TGTGCCAGCAAATCGAGCTCCTATAATTCACCCCTCCACTTT. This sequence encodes CASKSSSYNSPLHF.

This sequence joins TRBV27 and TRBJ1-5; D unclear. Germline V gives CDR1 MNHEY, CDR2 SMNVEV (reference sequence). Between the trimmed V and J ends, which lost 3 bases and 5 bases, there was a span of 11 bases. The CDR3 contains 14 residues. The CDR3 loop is CASSLGGSYQPQHF. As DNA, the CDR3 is TGTGCCAGCAGTTTGGGCGGCTCTTATCAGCCCCAGCATTTT.

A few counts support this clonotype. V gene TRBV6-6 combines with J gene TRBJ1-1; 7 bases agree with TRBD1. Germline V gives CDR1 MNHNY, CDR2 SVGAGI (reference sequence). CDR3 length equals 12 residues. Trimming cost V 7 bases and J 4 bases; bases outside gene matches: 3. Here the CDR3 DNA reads TGTGCCAGCACGGCAGGGGGCACTGAAGCTTTCTTT. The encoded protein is CASTAGGTEAFF.

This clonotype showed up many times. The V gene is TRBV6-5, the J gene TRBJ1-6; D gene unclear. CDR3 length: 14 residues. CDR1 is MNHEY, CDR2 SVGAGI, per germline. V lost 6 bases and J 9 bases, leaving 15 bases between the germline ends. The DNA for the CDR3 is TGTGCCAGCAGCGATTCGGTTGATGGTTCACCCCTCCACTTT. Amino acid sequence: CASSDSVDGSPLHF.

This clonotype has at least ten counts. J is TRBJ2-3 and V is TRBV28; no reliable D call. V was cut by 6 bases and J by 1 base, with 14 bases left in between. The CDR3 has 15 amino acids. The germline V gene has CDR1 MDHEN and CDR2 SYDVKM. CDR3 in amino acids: CASSWPIGGTDTQYF. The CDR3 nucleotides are TGTGCCAGCAGCTGGCCCATTGGTGGCACAGATACGCAGTATTTT.

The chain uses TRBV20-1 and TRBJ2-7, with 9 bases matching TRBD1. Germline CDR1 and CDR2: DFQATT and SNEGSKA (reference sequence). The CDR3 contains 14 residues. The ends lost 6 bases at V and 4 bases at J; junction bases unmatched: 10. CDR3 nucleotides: TGCAGTGCGAGCAGGGGACAGGGTCTATACGAGCAGTACTTC. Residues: CSASRGQGLYEQYF.

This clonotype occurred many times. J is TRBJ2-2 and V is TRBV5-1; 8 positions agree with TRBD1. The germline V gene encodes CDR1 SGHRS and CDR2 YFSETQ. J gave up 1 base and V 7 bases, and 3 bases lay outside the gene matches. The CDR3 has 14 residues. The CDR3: CASLGTGNTGELFF. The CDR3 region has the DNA TGCGCCAGCTTGGGGACAGGGAACACCGGGGAGCTGTTTTTT.

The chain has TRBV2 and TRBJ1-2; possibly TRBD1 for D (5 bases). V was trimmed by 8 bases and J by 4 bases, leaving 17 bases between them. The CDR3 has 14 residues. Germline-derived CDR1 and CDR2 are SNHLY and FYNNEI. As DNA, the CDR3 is TGTGCCAGCGGGGGGGGGACTTTCCTCTATGGCTACACCTTC. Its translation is CASGGGTFLYGYTF.

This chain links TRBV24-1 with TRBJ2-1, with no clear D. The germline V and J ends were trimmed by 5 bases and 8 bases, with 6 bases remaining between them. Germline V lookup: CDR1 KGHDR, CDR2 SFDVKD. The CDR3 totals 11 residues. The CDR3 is CATSVEYEQFF. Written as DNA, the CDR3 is TGTGCCACCAGTGTCGAGTATGAGCAGTTCTTC.

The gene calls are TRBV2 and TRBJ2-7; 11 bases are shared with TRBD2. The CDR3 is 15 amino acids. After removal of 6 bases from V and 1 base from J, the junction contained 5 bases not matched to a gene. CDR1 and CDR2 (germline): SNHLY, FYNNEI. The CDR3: CASRETSGISYEQYF. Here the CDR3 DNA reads TGTGCCAGCAGAGAGACTAGCGGGATTTCCTACGAGCAGTACTTC.

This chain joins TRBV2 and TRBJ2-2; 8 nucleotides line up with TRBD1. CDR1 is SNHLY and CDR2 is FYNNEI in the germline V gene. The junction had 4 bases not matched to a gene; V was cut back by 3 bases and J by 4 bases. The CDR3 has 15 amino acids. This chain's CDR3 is CASSEAGGPTGELFF. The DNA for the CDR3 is TGTGCCAGCAGTGAGGCAGGGGGCCCCACCGGGGAGCTGTTTTTT.

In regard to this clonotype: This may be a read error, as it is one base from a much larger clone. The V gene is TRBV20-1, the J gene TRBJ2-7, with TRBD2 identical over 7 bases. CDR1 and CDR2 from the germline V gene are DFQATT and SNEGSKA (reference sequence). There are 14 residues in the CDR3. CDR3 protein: CSARDLADRYEQYF. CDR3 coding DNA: TGCAGTGCTCGAGACCTAGCGGACCGCTACGAGCAGTACTTC.

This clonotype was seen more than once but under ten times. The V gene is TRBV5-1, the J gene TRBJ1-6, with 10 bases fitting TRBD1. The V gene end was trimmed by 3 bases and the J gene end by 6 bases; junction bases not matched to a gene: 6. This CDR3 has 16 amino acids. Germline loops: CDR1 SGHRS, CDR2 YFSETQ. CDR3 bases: TGCGCCAGCAGCTCAGGACAGGGGGGAGGTAATTCACCCCTCCACTTT. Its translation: CASSSGQGGGNSPLHF.

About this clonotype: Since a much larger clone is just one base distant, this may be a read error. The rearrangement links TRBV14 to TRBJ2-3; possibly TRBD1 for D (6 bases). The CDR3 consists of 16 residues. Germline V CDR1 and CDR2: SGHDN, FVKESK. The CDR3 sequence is CAGSQATGIGTDTQYF. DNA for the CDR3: TGTGCCGGCAGCCAAGCGACAGGTATCGGCACAGATACGCAGTATTTT.